Reported below is one TCR beta chain. V lost 8 bases and J lost 7, with 12 bases in between. The CDR3 sequence is 11 residues long. Germline-derived CDR1 and CDR2 are MNHNS and SASEGT. Graves' hyperthyroidism qualified as stable when ophthalmopathy did not progress within 18 months. The data were obtained in a study of T cells in Graves' hyperthyroidism and ophthalmopathy. It was RNA transcripts that yielded the amplified TCR beta CDR3 regions. The TCR CDR3 first-round RT-PCR relied on the HTBI primer set. MiXCR, applied by TCRdb to the multiplex PCR reads, yields one record per CDR3 protein. This table holds some 510,000 distinct CDR3 sequences, less than 25% found once.

Sequencing was done on a sample of blood. This chain connects TRBV6-1 to TRBJ2-7, with D perhaps assigned TRBD1 or TRBD2 (5 bases each). The source is a young man with Graves' hyperthyroidism. The CDR3 DNA sequence: TGTGCCAGCGGGGGAAAGAGAGAGCAGTACTTC. Its protein is CASGGKREQYF.